The 8 T cell receptor beta chains presented below share a single source sample, sequenced in a study of response to subunit inactivated influenza vaccine. A single record per CDR3 protein comes from TCRdb applying MiXCR to the RT-PCR reads. The sample holds roughly 520,000 distinct CDR3 sequences; about 25% are singletons and the top ten take approximately 2%. Sample: CD4+ T cells sorted from PBMCs, taken about 5 days after vaccination. The source of these receptors is a man aged 45 to 65 who received an inactivated influenza vaccine.

This clonotype was counted only a few times. CDR3: CASSLVLKGWSWYGYTF. As DNA, the CDR3 is TGTGCCAGCAGCTTAGTGTTAAAGGGCTGGTCGTGGTATGGCTACACCTTC. The chain recombines TRBV7-6 with TRBJ1-2; no definite D call. V was pared by 1 base and J by 5 bases, with 20 bases between. The CDR3 length is 17 residues. From germline, CDR1 is SGHVS and CDR2 FNYEAQ.

This clonotype has a handful of counts. The J gene is TRBJ2-7, the V gene TRBV21-1; TRBD1 was called by the table and not checked on the DNA. TRBV21-1 is a known pseudogene. The CDR3 runs to 15 residues. The CDR3 sequence is CASSNPGTGFYEQYF. CDR3 bases: TGTGCCAGCAGCAACCCCGGGACAGGGTTTTACGAGCAGTACTTC.

This clonotype was detected a few times. A read error may account for a junction end that differs from germline. The rearrangement joins TRBV12-3 or TRBV12-4 to TRBJ2-3, with D perhaps TRBD1 or TRBD2 (6 bases each). The CDR3 loop spans 14 amino acids. CDR3 sequence: CASTLSGGYDTQYF. CDR3 DNA sequence: TGTGCCAGCACTTTATCCGGGGGCTACGATACGCAGTATTTT.

V is TRBV20-1 and J is TRBJ1-6; D is uncertain. CDR1 is DFQATT and CDR2 is SNEGSKA in the germline V gene (reference sequence). Between the trimmed V and J ends, which lost 3 bases and 6 bases, there was a span of 12 bases. The CDR3 totals 14 residues. The CDR3 here is CSARVDRANSPLHF. The CDR3 bases are TGCAGTGCTAGGGTGGACCGTGCTAATTCACCCCTCCACTTT.

The chain couples TRBV12-3 or TRBV12-4 to TRBJ1-4; 12 bases match TRBD1. V lost 6 bases, J lost 11 bases, and 13 bases stayed unmatched. The CDR3 covers 16 residues. The CDR3 DNA sequence: TGTGCCAGCAGCCCTCCCTTATTGGGACAGGGGGCGAAACTGTTTTTT. Translation: CASSPPLLGQGAKLFF.

As to this clonotype: Mismatch with germline at one junction end may stem from a read error. This chain joins TRBV5-1 and TRBJ1-2, with 7 positions matching TRBD1. Germline CDR1 reads SGHRS; CDR2 reads YFSETQ. There are 14 residues in the CDR3. CDR3 protein: CASSLGDRAYGYSF. CDR3 coding DNA: TGCGCCAGCAGCTTGGGAGACAGGGCCTATGGCTACTCCTTC.

The chain links TRBV5-1 to TRBJ2-3, with D unresolved. Trimming removed 2 bases at V and 4 bases at J, with 14 bases between. The CDR3 runs to 15 residues. Germline V CDR1 and CDR2: SGHRS, YFSETQ. The CDR3 coding sequence is TGCGCCAGCAGCTTTTCCGGGTTTGAGGCAGATACGCAGTATTTT. Translated: CASSFSGFEADTQYF.

This clonotype was counted only a few times. The chain is built from TRBV24-1 and TRBJ2-1; perhaps D is TRBD1 or TRBD2 (5 bases each). Trimming cost V 3 bases and J 5 bases, with 16 bases left between them. The CDR3 sequence is 16 residues long. The germline gives CDR1 KGHDR, CDR2 SFDVKD. DNA of the CDR3: TGTGCCACCAGTGATCCCGGGACGGACTCAAACAATGAGCAGTTCTTC. Residues: CATSDPGTDSNNEQFF.